This T cell receptor beta chain appears in the sequencing data of a study of blood T cell repertoires in COVID-19. Method: immunoSEQ multiplex PCR; TCRdb's copy keeps in-frame clones and lacks some. Found here are tens of thousands of clones, under 95% of them singletons; the top ten hold 7.5% to 9.5%. This clone turned up a few times. CDR1 and CDR2 from the germline V gene are LNHDA and SQIVND (reference sequence). V was cut by 6 bases and J by 4 bases, with 13 bases left in between. This CDR3 has 13 amino acids. The sequence was collected from a human donor in a cohort sampled during active COVID-19. This chain links TRBV19 with TRBJ2-7; D ambiguous. The specimen was peripheral blood. The CDR3 reads CASSPRPRYEQYF. CDR3 in DNA: TGTGCCAGTAGCCCGCGGCCTAGGTACGAGCAGTACTTC.